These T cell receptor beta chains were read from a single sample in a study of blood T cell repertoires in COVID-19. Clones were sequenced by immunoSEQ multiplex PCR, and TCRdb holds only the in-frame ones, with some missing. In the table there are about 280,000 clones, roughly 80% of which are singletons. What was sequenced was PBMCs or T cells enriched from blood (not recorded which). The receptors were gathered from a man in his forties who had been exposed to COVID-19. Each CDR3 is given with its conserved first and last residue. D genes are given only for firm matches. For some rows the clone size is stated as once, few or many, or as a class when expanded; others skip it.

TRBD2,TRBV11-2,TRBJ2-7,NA,CASTRSLAEAYEQYF
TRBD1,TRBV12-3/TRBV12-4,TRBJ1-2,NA,CASSRGTGGTF
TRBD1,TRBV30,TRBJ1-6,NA,CAWSAIPGQLRSPLHF
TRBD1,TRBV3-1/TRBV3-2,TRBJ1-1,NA,CASSQTDRAPPEAFF
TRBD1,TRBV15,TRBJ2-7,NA,CATSRGQVLTEQYF
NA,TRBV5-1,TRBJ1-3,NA,CASSPGAGNTIYF
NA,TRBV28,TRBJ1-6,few,CASSLEAPLHF
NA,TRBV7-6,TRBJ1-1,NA,CASSLDTNTEAFF
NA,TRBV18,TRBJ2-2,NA,CASSPGARTGELFF
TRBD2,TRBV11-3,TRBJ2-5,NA,CASSPAGGSQETQYF
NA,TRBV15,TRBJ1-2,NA,CATSREGVGNGYTF
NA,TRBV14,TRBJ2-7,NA,CASSHGYEQYF
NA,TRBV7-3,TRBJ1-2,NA,CASSQPGDHGYTF
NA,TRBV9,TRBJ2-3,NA,CASSPMGPSTDTQYF
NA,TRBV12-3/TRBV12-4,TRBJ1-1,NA,CATFRGNTEAFF
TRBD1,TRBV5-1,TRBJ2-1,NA,CASSYGTGLSNEQFF
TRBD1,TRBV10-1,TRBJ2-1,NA,CASSAPGQGLHNEQFF
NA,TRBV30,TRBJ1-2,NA,CAWSVNNANYGYTF
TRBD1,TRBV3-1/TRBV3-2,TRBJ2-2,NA,CASSQTGTAGTGELFF
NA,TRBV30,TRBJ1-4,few,CAWSTGQTTNEKLFF
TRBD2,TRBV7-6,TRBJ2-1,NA,CASSSPTSSYNEQFF
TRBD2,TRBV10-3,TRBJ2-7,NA,CAISEGGGLAGKWQYF
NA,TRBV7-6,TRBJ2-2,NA,CASSLFAGARGELFF
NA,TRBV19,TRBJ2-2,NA,CASSIDRQGWFDTGELFF
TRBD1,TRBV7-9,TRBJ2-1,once,CASRQDRGEQFF
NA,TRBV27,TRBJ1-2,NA,CASSPRTDLPGYTF
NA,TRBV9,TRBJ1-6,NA,CASSGISGIRSPLHF
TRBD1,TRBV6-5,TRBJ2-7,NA,CASSSTGALSYEQYF
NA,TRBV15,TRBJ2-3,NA,CATSRTNTDTQYF
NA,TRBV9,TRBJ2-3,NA,CASSVDEVREQYF
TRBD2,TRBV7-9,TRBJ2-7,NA,CASSSGGTSYEQYF
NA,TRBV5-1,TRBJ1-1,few,CASSLEPDTEAFF
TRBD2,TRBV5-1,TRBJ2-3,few,CASSSGGGRAQGDTQYF
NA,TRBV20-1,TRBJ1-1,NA,CSASERLSVNTEAFF
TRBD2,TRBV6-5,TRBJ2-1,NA,CASSGSGNEQFF
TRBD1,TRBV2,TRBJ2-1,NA,CASRRTGGNEQFF
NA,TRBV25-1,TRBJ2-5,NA,CASSAALQTQYF
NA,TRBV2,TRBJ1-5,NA,CASSEGASNQPQHF
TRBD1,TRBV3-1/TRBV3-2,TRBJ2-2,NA,CASSQDKTGSIGELFF
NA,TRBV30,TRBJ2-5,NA,CAWSRWGTGEQETQYF
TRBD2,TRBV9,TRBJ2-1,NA,CASSGGLAGVHEQFF
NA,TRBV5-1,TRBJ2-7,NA,CASSSQQGARNEQYF
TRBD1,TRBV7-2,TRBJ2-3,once,CASSSSVGGEGATQYF
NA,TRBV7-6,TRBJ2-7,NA,CASSLRLGGYEQYF
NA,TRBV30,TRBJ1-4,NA,CAWSQGRDNEKLFF
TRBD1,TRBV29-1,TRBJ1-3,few,CSVDGTGSGNTIYF
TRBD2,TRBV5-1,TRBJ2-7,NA,CASSLRAGVEQYF
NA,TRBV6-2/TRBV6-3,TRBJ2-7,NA,CASSYRDNPGTAYEQYF
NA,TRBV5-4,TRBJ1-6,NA,CASSTQRGASSPLHF
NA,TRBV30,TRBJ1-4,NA,CALSIGVGEKLFF
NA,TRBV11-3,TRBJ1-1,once,CASSLNRAPLAEAFF
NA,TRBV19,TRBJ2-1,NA,CASSSGWSSYNEQFF
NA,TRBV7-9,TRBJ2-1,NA,CASSPRVVDNEQFF
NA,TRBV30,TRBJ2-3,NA,CAAEGRRDTQYF
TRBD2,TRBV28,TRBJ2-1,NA,CASSNGLAGGYEQFF
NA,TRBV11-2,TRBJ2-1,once,CASSFMNEQFF
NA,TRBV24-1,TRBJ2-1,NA,CATSGGLNEQFF
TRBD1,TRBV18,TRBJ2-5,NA,CASSPPKTGIQETQYF